This TCR beta chain was sequenced during a study of blood T cell repertoires in COVID-19. Looking at the study overall: Some COVID-19 samples were acute and others convalescent; all came from the United States, Italy and Spain. From T cells, B-cell-depleted T cells, or PBMCs came the material, which was cDNA or gDNA.

V lost 2 bases, J lost 5 bases, and 5 bases stayed unmatched. The CDR3 runs to 14 residues. Germline loops: CDR1 SNHLY, CDR2 FYNNEI. Original data processing: Cell counts per sample came from amplifying reference gene primers. Here immunoSEQ multiplex PCR was the method, and the copy in TCRdb shows in-frame clones only, minus some. The V and J calls and clone size are taken from that table; D and trimming were inferred from the DNA. Here the sample spans 150,000 or so clones, 80% to 90% being singletons. The source is a woman aged 80 or older with acute or convalescent COVID-19. V usage is TRBV2 and J usage is TRBJ2-5; 7 bases are a match to TRBD2. The sequenced material came from peripheral blood. CDR3 DNA sequence: TGTGCCAGCAGTGAAAGGACTAGTTGGGAGACCCAGTACTTC. Its translation is CASSERTSWETQYF.